These T cell receptor beta chains were read from a single sample in a study of human T cells and chemical hapten exposure. TCRdb processed the RACE reads anew with MiXCR; each CDR3 protein has one entry. The table lists about 70,000 distinct CDR3 sequences, 8.5% to 9% of them singletons. The specimen comprised whole blood, sampled in connection with sensitization to the hapten diphenylcyclopropenone (DPC). These receptors came from a woman aged 45-59 years with alopecia areata. Some clones in this sample may be carry-over from other donors' samples. Both conserved end residues are part of each CDR3. A D gene is named only where the DNA matches it firmly. A row's size may be missing; if present it is once, few, many or a size class.

v_call	clone_size	j_call	d_call	cdr3_aa	cdr3_nt
TRBV7-9	many	TRBJ2-1	NA	CASSLAAVGGEQFF	TGTGCCAGCAGCTTAGCGGCAGTGGGTGGAGAGCAGTTCTTC
TRBV20-1	many	TRBJ2-3	TRBD1	CSARGAGGRRDTQYF	TGCAGTGCTAGAGGGGCAGGGGGCCGTAGAGATACGCAGTATTTT
TRBV20-1	many	TRBJ1-5	TRBD1	CSASGQGKDQPQHF	TGCAGTGCTTCCGGACAGGGTAAGGATCAGCCCCAGCATTTT
TRBV18	NA	TRBJ2-3	NA	CASSPPTSDTQYF	TGTGCCAGCTCACCACCGACTTCAGATACGCAGTATTTT
TRBV2	many	TRBJ1-1	TRBD1	CASSQDRVGTEAFF	TGTGCCAGCAGTCAGGACAGGGTGGGCACTGAAGCTTTCTTT
TRBV5-1	few	TRBJ1-5	NA	CASSLVDWPQHF	TGCGCCAGCAGCTTGGTTGATTGGCCCCAGCATTTT
TRBV20-1	many	TRBJ2-7	TRBD2	CSARTQRDYEQYF	TGCAGTGCTAGGACCCAGCGGGACTACGAGCAGTACTTC
TRBV4-3	NA	TRBJ2-3	TRBD1	CASSQDLQGSSTDTQYF	TGCGCCAGCAGCCAAGATTTACAGGGGTCTAGCACAGATACGCAGTATTTT
TRBV27	many	TRBJ2-2	TRBD1	CASSLGPNRGAGELFF	TGTGCCAGCAGTTTGGGCCCCAACAGGGGCGCCGGGGAGCTGTTTTTT
TRBV9	many	TRBJ2-5	NA	CASSGLQETQYF	TGTGCCAGCAGCGGACTCCAAGAGACCCAGTACTTC
TRBV29-1	NA	TRBJ1-2	NA	CSVDFYRGNYGYTF	TGCAGCGTTGACTTTTATAGGGGTAACTATGGCTACACCTTC
TRBV20-1	many	TRBJ2-7	NA	CSARPGPGAREQYF	TGCAGTGCTCGGCCGGGTCCAGGAGCTCGAGAGCAGTACTTC
TRBV12-3/TRBV12-4	NA	TRBJ1-2	NA	CASGPSIASYGYTF	TGTGCCAGCGGCCCCAGTATCGCGAGCTATGGCTACACCTTC
TRBV20-1	NA	TRBJ2-1	TRBD1	CSARTGGDEQFF	TGCAGTGCGCGGACAGGGGGCGATGAGCAGTTCTTC
TRBV28	many	TRBJ1-2	NA	CASIGGGENYGYTF	TGTGCCAGCATAGGGGGAGGGGAGAACTATGGCTACACCTTC
TRBV28	many	TRBJ2-2	TRBD2	CASSTQKLAGGELFF	TGTGCCAGCAGTACCCAAAAGCTAGCGGGAGGGGAGCTGTTTTTT
TRBV7-2	many	TRBJ2-3	NA	CASSLAGGPSTDTQYF	TGTGCCAGCAGCTTAGCAGGGGGTCCTAGCACAGATACGCAGTATTTT
TRBV18	many	TRBJ1-5	NA	CASSPIGSNQPQHF	TGTGCCAGCTCACCAATCGGGTCCAATCAGCCCCAGCATTTT
TRBV6-6	NA	TRBJ1-5	NA	CASSYSQGPQPQHF	TGTGCCAGCAGTTACAGTCAGGGCCCTCAGCCCCAGCATTTT
TRBV5-1	many	TRBJ2-3	NA	CASSVQGWPDTQYF	TGCGCCAGCAGCGTACAGGGTTGGCCAGATACGCAGTATTTT
TRBV9	many	TRBJ1-4	NA	CASSEQDSTNEKLFF	TGTGCCAGCAGCGAGCAGGATTCAACTAATGAAAAACTGTTTTTT
TRBV25-1	few	TRBJ2-3	NA	CASSEAGTDTQYF	TGTGCCAGCAGTGAGGCGGGTACAGATACGCAGTATTTT
TRBV18	NA	TRBJ2-2	NA	CASSSTQLGTANTGELFF	TGTGCCAGCTCATCCACTCAATTGGGGACGGCGAACACCGGGGAGCTGTTTTTT
TRBV18	few	TRBJ1-4	TRBD1	CASSPRGPYNEKLFF	TGTGCCAGCTCACCCAGGGGGCCGTATAATGAAAAACTGTTTTTT
TRBV29-1	few	TRBJ1-1	NA	CSVEVQGNTEAFF	TGCAGCGTTGAAGTACAGGGTAACACTGAAGCTTTCTTT
TRBV28	few	TRBJ2-7	NA	CASTLALPSYEQYF	TGTGCCAGCACGTTGGCACTCCCCTCCTACGAGCAGTACTTC